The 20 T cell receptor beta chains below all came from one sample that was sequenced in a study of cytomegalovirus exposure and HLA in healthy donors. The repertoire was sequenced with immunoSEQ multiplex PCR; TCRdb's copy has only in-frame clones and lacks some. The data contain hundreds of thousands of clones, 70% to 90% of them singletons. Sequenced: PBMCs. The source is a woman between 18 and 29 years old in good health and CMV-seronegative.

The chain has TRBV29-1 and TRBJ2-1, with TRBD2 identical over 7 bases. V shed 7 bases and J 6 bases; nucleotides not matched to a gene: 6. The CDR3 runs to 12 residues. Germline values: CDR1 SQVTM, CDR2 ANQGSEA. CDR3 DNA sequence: TGCAGCGCCGGGAGGTTCGGCAATGAGCAGTTCTTC. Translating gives CSAGRFGNEQFF.

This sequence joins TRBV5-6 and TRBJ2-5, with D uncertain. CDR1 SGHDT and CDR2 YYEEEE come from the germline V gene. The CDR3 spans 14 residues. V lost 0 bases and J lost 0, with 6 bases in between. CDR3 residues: CASSLDSNQETQYF. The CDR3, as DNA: TGTGCCAGCAGCTTGGACAGTAACCAAGAGACCCAGTACTTC.

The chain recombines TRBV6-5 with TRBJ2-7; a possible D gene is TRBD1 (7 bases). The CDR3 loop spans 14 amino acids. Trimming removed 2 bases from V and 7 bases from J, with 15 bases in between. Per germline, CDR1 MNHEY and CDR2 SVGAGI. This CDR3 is CASSYNGRGREQYF. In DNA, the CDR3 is TGTGCCAGCAGTTACAACGGCAGGGGGAGGGAGCAGTACTTC.

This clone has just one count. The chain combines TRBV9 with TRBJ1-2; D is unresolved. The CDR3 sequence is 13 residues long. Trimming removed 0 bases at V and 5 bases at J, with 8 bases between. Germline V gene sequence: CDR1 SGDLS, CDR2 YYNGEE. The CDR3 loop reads CASSVGGVYGYTF. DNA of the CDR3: TGTGCCAGCAGCGTAGGCGGCGTATATGGCTACACCTTC.

The DNA of the CDR3 is TGTGCCAGCAGTCGGCAGGAAGGAGAGACCCAGTACTTC. Its translation is CASSRQEGETQYF. The V and J genes are TRBV27 and TRBJ2-5; D not certain. This CDR3 has 13 amino acids. V lost 5 bases, J lost 4 bases, and 11 bases lay in between. CDR1 is MNHEY, CDR2 SMNVEV, per germline (reference sequence).

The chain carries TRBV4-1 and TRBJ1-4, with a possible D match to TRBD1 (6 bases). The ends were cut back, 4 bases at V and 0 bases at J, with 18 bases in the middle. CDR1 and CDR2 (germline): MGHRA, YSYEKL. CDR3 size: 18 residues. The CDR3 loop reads CASSPTEGDRATNEKLFF. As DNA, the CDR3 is TGCGCCAGCAGCCCCACAGAGGGGGACCGAGCAACTAATGAAAAACTGTTTTTT.

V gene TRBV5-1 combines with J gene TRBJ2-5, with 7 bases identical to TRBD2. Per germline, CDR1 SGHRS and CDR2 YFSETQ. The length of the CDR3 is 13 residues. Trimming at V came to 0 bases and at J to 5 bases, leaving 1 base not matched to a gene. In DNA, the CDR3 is TGCGCCAGCAGCTTGGCCGGGGGGGAGACCCAGTACTTC. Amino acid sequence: CASSLAGGETQYF.

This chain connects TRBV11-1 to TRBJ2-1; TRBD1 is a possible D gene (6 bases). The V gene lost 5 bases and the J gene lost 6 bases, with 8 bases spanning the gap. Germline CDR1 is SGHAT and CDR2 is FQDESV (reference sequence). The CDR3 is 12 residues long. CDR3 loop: CASSRDINEQFF. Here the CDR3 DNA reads TGTGCCAGCAGCAGGGACATCAATGAGCAGTTCTTC.

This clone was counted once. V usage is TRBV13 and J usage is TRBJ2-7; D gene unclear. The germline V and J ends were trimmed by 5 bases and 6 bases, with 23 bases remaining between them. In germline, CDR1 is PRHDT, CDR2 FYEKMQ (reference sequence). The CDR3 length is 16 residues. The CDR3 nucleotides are TGTGCCAGCAGCACGTTAACCCGGAGCCTCCGGGTCGAGCAGTACTTC. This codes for CASSTLTRSLRVEQYF.

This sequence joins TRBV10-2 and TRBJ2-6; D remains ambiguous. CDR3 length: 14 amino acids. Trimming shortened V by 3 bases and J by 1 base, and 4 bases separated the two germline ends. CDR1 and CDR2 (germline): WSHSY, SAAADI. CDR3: CASSDVSGANVLTF. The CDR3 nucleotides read TGCGCCAGCAGTGACGTTTCTGGGGCCAACGTCCTGACTTTC.

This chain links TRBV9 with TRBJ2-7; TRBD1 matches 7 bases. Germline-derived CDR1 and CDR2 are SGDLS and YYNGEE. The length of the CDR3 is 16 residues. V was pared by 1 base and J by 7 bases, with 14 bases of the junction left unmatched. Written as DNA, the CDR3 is TGTGCCAGCAGCGTATTCCCGGGACAGAGTTCTGAAGAGCAGTACTTC. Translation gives CASSVFPGQSSEEQYF. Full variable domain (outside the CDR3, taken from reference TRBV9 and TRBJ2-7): DSGVTQTPKHLITATGQRVTLRCSPRSGDLSVYWYQQSLDQGLQFLIQYYNGEERAKGNILERFSAQQFPDLHSELNLSSLELGDSALYFCASSVFPGQSSEEQYFGPGTRLTVT.

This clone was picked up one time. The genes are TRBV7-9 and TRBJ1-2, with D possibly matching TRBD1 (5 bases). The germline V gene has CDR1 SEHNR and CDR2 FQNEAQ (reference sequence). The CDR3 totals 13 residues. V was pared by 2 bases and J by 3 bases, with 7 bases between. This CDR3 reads CASSLRGYYGYTF. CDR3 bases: TGTGCCAGCAGCTTACGGGGGTACTATGGCTACACCTTC.

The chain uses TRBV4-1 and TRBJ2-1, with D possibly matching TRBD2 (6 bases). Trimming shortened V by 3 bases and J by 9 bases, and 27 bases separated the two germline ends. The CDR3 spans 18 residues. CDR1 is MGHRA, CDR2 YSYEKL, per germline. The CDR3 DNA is TGCGCCAGCAGCCACCCACCGATAGGTACCCGGTTTAGCGGTGAGCAGTTCTTC. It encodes CASSHPPIGTRFSGEQFF.

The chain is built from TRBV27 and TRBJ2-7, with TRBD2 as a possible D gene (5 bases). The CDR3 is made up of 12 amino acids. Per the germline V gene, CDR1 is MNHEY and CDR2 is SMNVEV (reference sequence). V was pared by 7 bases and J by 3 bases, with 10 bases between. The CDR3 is CASIGESYEQYF. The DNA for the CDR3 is TGTGCCAGCATCGGGGAAAGCTACGAGCAGTACTTC.

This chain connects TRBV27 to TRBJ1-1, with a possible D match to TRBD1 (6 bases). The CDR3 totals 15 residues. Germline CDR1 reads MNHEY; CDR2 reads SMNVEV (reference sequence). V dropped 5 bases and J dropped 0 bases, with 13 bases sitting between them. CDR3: CASSQGPNLNTEAFF. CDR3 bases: TGTGCCAGCAGTCAGGGGCCAAACTTGAACACTGAAGCTTTCTTT.

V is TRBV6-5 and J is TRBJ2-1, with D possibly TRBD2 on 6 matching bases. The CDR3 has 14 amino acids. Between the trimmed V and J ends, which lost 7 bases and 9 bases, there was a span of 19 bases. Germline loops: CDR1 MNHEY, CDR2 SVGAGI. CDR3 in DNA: TGTGCCAGCACCCCGGTCGGGAGCGCTTTTGAGCAGTTCTTC. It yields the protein CASTPVGSAFEQFF.

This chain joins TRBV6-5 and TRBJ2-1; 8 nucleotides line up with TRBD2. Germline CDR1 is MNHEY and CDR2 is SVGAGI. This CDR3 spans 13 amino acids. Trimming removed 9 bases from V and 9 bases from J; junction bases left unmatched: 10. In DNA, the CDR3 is TGTGCCAGTAGTAAGAGCGGGAGCGGTGAGCAGTTCTTC. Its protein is CASSKSGSGEQFF.

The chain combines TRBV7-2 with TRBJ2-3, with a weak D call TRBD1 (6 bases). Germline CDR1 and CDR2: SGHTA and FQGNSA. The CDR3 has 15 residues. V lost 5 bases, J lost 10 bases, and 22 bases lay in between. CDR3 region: CASSPRDTQRASQYF. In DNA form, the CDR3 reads TGTGCCAGCAGCCCCCGGGACACCCAGAGGGCATCGCAGTATTTT.

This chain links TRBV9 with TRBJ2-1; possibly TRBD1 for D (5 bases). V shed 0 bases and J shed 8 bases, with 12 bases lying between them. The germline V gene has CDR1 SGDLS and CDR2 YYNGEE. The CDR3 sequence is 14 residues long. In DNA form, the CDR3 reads TGTGCCAGCAGCGTAGCACAAACAGGCGATGAGCAGTTCTTC. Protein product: CASSVAQTGDEQFF. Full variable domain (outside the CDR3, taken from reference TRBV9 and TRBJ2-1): DSGVTQTPKHLITATGQRVTLRCSPRSGDLSVYWYQQSLDQGLQFLIQYYNGEERAKGNILERFSAQQFPDLHSELNLSSLELGDSALYFCASSVAQTGDEQFFGPGTRLTVL.

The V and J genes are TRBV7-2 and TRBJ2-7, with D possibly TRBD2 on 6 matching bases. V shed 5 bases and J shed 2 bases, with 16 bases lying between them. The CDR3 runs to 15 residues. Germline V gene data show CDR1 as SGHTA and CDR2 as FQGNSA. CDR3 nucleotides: TGTGCCAGCAGCGCCAGGGCGCGGGGTCCCTACGAGCAGTACTTC. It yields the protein CASSARARGPYEQYF.